A single sample is the source of the 14 T cell receptor beta chains below, sequenced in a study of OX40 agonist ivuxolimab in advanced cancers. Only in-frame clones appear in the TCRdb table, and some are missing; sequencing was by immunoSEQ multiplex PCR. This sample has roughly 58,000 clones; approximately 91% occur once, and the top ten carry about 0.73%. Material: CD4+ or CD8+ T cells sorted from blood, obtained in a trial of the OX40 agonist ivuxolimab. Receptors were obtained from an adult with an advanced solid tumor such as melanoma, head and neck, liver or kidney cancer.

The chain carries TRBV27 and TRBJ1-1; D might be TRBD1 (6 bases). V lost 6 bases to trimming and J lost 0 bases, with 20 bases between them. The CDR3 extends over 17 amino acids. Germline CDR1 reads MNHEY; CDR2 reads SMNVEV (reference sequence). CDR3 in amino acids: CASSTMTYQGMNTEAFF. The CDR3 region has the DNA TGTGCCAGCAGCACGATGACATATCAGGGGATGAACACTGAAGCTTTCTTT.

This chain joins TRBV21-1 and TRBJ1-4; the table's D gene call, TRBD1, was not cross checked with the DNA. TRBV21-1 is deemed a pseudogene. This CDR3 comprises 15 residues. The CDR3 loop is CASSKGQPTNEKLFF. In nucleotides, the CDR3 is TGTGCCAGCAGCAAAGGGCAACCAACTAATGAAAAACTGTTTTTT.

This chain links TRBV11-2 with TRBJ2-7; D not resolved. V was shortened by 1 base and J by 2 bases, with 12 bases between the two germline ends. This CDR3 is 15 amino acids long. CDR1 is SGHAT, CDR2 FQNNGV, per germline. For the CDR3, the DNA is TGTGCCAGCAGCTTAGTAGTCGGAGAACCCTACGAGCAGTACTTC. It yields the protein CASSLVVGEPYEQYF.

The V gene is TRBV11-3, the J gene TRBJ2-2; D not certain. V lost 5 bases and J lost 5, with 6 bases in between. Germline values: CDR1 SGHNT, CDR2 YENEEA. The CDR3 has 12 amino acids. The CDR3, as DNA: TGTGCCAGCAGCCCCCGGACCGGGGAGCTGTTTTTT. It encodes CASSPRTGELFF.

The sample holds a few counts of this clone. The gene calls are TRBV5-4 and TRBJ2-3; tentatively, D is TRBD2 (5 bases). V was trimmed by 0 bases and J by 2 bases, leaving 10 bases between them. Germline V lookup: CDR1 SGHNT, CDR2 YYREEE (reference sequence). The CDR3 has 15 amino acids. The CDR3: CASSLGGRHTDTQYF. The CDR3 nucleotides read TGTGCCAGCAGCTTGGGAGGGCGCCACACAGATACGCAGTATTTT.

This chain uses TRBV28 with TRBJ1-6; maybe TRBD1 (6 bases). Germline V gene data show CDR1 as MDHEN and CDR2 as SYDVKM. CDR3 length: 18 amino acids. V was cut by 7 bases and J by 0 bases, with 19 bases left in between. The CDR3 nucleotides are TGTGCCAGCACCCGAAGACCGCAGGGGAGCTCCTATAATTCACCCCTCCACTTT. The encoded protein is CASTRRPQGSSYNSPLHF.

The J gene is TRBJ2-1, the V gene TRBV19, with D perhaps matching TRBD2 (7 bases). The CDR3 extends over 16 amino acids. The germline V gene encodes CDR1 LNHDA and CDR2 SQIVND (reference sequence). V was shortened by 2 bases and J by 2 bases, with 13 bases between the two germline ends. The CDR3 nucleotides are TGTGCCAGTAGTATAACCGCGGGGGCTGCCTACAATGAGCAGTTCTTC. It translates to CASSITAGAAYNEQFF.

The V call is TRBV7-2, the J call TRBJ1-5, with 10 bases identical to TRBD1. V trimming: 5 bases; J trimming: 0 bases; junction bases outside the gene matches: 1. CDR3 size: 15 residues. Germline CDR1 SGHTA, CDR2 FQGNSA. In DNA, the CDR3 is TGTGCCAGCAGCGGACAGGGGGGTAGCAATCAGCCCCAGCATTTT. It translates to CASSGQGGSNQPQHF.

This chain uses TRBV6-6 with TRBJ1-2, with TRBD1 matching 7 bases. This CDR3 region has 14 residues. V dropped 6 bases and J dropped 0; count of bases not matched to a gene: 4. Looked up from germline, CDR1 is MNHNY and CDR2 is SVGAGI (reference sequence). The CDR3 spells CASREGQSNYGYTF. In nucleotides, the CDR3 is TGTGCCAGCAGGGAGGGACAGTCTAACTATGGCTACACCTTC.

The chain uses TRBV28 and TRBJ1-5; 8 bases match TRBD1. The CDR3 has 16 amino acids. The J segment lost 3 bases and the V segment lost 2 bases, leaving 6 bases of the junction unmatched. From germline, CDR1 is MDHEN and CDR2 SYDVKM. The CDR3 nucleotides are TGTGCCAGCAGTTTACTCAGGACAGGGATCAATCAGCCCCAGCATTTT. Amino acids: CASSLLRTGINQPQHF.

The chain is built from TRBV18 and TRBJ2-7; a possible D gene is TRBD2 (5 bases). The CDR3 spans 17 residues. The V gene lost 6 bases and the J gene lost 0 bases, with 21 bases spanning the gap. Germline V gene data show CDR1 as KGHSH and CDR2 as LQKENI. This CDR3 reads CASSPEGGGRSSYEQYF. CDR3 nucleotides: TGTGCCAGCTCCCCTGAAGGTGGTGGGAGAAGCTCCTACGAGCAGTACTTC.

V gene TRBV27 combines with J gene TRBJ1-2; no definite D call. V was shortened by 3 bases and J by 3 bases, with 11 bases between the two germline ends. CDR3 length equals 14 residues. In germline, CDR1 is MNHEY, CDR2 SMNVEV (reference sequence). The CDR3 sequence is CASSLWGRDYGYTF. The CDR3 nucleotides read TGTGCCAGCAGTTTGTGGGGTCGGGACTATGGCTACACCTTC.

V gene TRBV11-2 combines with J gene TRBJ2-1; 15 nucleotides agree with TRBD2. The V gene end was trimmed by 4 bases and the J gene end by 7 bases; junction bases not matched to a gene: 8. The CDR3 loop spans 17 amino acids. The germline gives CDR1 SGHAT, CDR2 FQNNGV. The CDR3 sequence: CASSSTLGLAGGNEQFF. The CDR3, as DNA: TGTGCCAGCAGCTCCACCTTAGGACTAGCGGGAGGGAATGAGCAGTTCTTC.

The V gene is TRBV11-3, the J gene TRBJ2-7; possible D gene TRBD2, 6 bases. Trimming left V 5 bases short and J 6 bases short, with 17 bases between. Germline V lookup: CDR1 SGHNT, CDR2 YENEEA. The length of the CDR3 is 14 residues. CDR3 sequence reads: CASSLLGQGGEQYF. The CDR3 nucleotides are TGTGCCAGCAGCCTCCTCGGTCAGGGAGGCGAGCAGTACTTC.